The 4 T cell receptor beta chains listed next were all sequenced from one sample in a study of T cell responses to AZD1222 COVID-19 vaccine. The data were produced by immunoSEQ multiplex PCR, yet TCRdb's version contains in-frame clones alone and is incomplete. This table has 100,000 to 150,000 clones, over 85% appearing once. The sample was peripheral blood, taken on day 0 of AZD1222 vaccination. The source is an adult in good health.

The gene calls are TRBV30 and TRBJ1-1, with 7 positions matching TRBD1. Looked up from germline, CDR1 is GTSNPN and CDR2 is SVGIG (reference sequence). J was trimmed by 9 bases and V by 2 bases; bases with no gene match: 9. The CDR3 extends over 13 amino acids. CDR3 nucleotides: TGTGCCTGGAGTCCTAGACAGGGACCGAAAGCTTTCTTT. Translating gives CAWSPRQGPKAFF.

V gene TRBV30 combines with J gene TRBJ1-3, with a tentative D call TRBD1 (5 bases). This CDR3 region has 14 residues. V was clipped by 3 bases and J by 3 bases, with 12 bases between them. Germline assignment: CDR1 GTSNPN and CDR2 SVGIG (reference sequence). The CDR3 DNA sequence: TGTGCCTGGAGGTTGTGGGGGGGTGGAAACACCATATATTTT. As protein: CAWRLWGGGNTIYF.

The DNA of the CDR3 is TGTGCCAGCAGCTTAAACCTGGCTGGCTATGGCTACACCTTC. This translates into CASSLNLAGYGYTF. The chain employs TRBV7-9 and TRBJ1-2; D is ambiguous. V was shortened by 2 bases and J by 4 bases, with 11 bases between the two germline ends. The CDR3 consists of 14 residues. Germline CDR1 and CDR2: SEHNR and FQNEAQ (reference sequence).

This chain connects TRBV5-1 to TRBJ2-2; 8 positions agree with TRBD1. Unmatched junction bases numbered 6, after V lost 0 bases and J lost 5 bases. The length of the CDR3 is 16 residues. Germline CDR1 is SGHRS and CDR2 is YFSETQ. The CDR3 DNA follows: TGCGCCAGCAGCTTGGGCGGACAGGGTAAAACCGGGGAGCTGTTTTTT. The encoded protein is CASSLGGQGKTGELFF.